This T cell receptor beta chain was recovered during a study of CD8 T cells in Susac syndrome. Sequencing of TCR beta was performed on blood CD8+ and CD4+ T cells. The Susac syndrome patients fit the recently defined diagnostic criteria for definite or probable disease. On this clonotype itself: The antigen is undetermined.

RNA was extracted with the RNeasy kit, and a quantity of roughly 0.5 to 1 ug was reverse transcribed using random hexamers. Amplification of TCR beta CDR3 spanned 54 Vbeta and 13 Jbeta via immunoSEQ multiplex PCR. One entry per CDR3 protein results from TCRdb running MiXCR on the immunoSEQ multiplex PCR reads. The sample has more than 150,000 distinct CDR3 sequences, approximately 95% seen once. Study-level points and caveats: The study conceded that relatively few individuals underwent its TCR sequencing and HLA analysis.

Input material: CD4+ T cells from PBMCs. The sequence was collected from a human donor with Susac syndrome.

For the CDR3, the DNA is TGTGCCAGCAGTTTCCAGGGTGTAAAACTGTTTTTT. Amino acid sequence: CASSFQGVKLFF. The chain uses TRBV6-1 and TRBJ1-4, with TRBD1 as a possible D gene (5 bases). V lost 5 bases, J lost 10 bases, and 11 bases lay in between. The germline CDR1 and CDR2 sequences are MNHNS and SASEGT. The CDR3 runs to 12 residues.